This T cell receptor (beta chain) was documented in a study of T-cell reconstitution after alpha-beta-depleted transplantation in children. This clonotype has at least ten counts. The length of the CDR3 is 11 residues. CDR1 is MNHEY and CDR2 is SVGAGI in the germline V gene. Trimming pared 8 bases from V and 4 bases from J, leaving 8 bases between. Unique molecular identifiers were incorporated during preparation of the TCRbeta library. TCRdb reprocessed the PCR reads with MiXCR, giving one entry per CDR3 protein. This table has about 610,000 distinct CDR3 sequences, about 10% appearing once. The TCR originated in a human donor who donated a stem cell graft to a child with acute myeloid leukemia. Sequencing used PBMCs from the stem cell graft donor, obtained from the stem cell graft. This chain joins TRBV6-5 and TRBJ1-1; D is possibly TRBD1 (5 bases). CDR3 nucleotide sequence: TGTGCCAGCTTAGGGGTCACTGAAGCTTTCTTT. It is translated as CASLGVTEAFF.